This TCR beta chain appears in the sequencing data of a study of regulatory T cells in long-lasting Graves disease. Study findings and constraints: TCR diversity was lower in persistent than newly diagnosed Graves' disease. Examination was confined to peripheral blood, excluding thyroid tissue. Persistent disease preferred TRBV28, TRBJ1-2 and TRBJ2-5; new disease, TRBV20-1 and TRBJ2-1.

Time point here: newly diagnosed GD, antithyroid drugs for less than 3 months. RNA from PBMCs was the source of the TCR library. Through Arm-PCR of CDR3 regions and iRepertoire HTBI primers, TCR beta libraries were built. TCRdb re-called the multiplex PCR reads through MiXCR, storing one row per CDR3 protein. The sample lists about 400,000 distinct CDR3 sequences, 15% to 20% occurring once. As regards this clonotype: Antigen specificity is unknown.

J gave up 3 bases and V 6 bases, and 14 bases lay outside the gene matches. This CDR3 region has 16 residues. Germline loops: CDR1 LNHDA, CDR2 SQIVND (reference sequence). These same data were also listed under a study on T cells in Graves' hyperthyroidism and ophthalmopathy. That paper adds: Before onset, by a median of around six months, the model predicted ophthalmopathy.

The sequence derives from a young woman with Graves disease. This sample comprised peripheral blood mononuclear cells (PBMCs), obtained at new diagnosis, from a patient treated with antithyroid drugs. This sequence joins TRBV19 and TRBJ2-7, with 7 bases identical to TRBD2. The CDR3 coding sequence is TGTGCCAGTAGCATCCAAGGCTGGGGAGGGGACTACGAGCAGTACTTC. Encoded protein: CASSIQGWGGDYEQYF.